This T cell receptor (beta chain) was sequenced during a study of T cell responses to AZD1222 COVID-19 vaccine. In the case of this clone: Its target is unknown.

Whole-study results and caveats: Donors were chiefly white British, with a greater number of females, and clonal diversity was perhaps underestimated. Of the AZD1222 recipients, only 5 or 6 were seropositive at baseline.

V gave up 1 base and J gave up 6 bases, with 16 bases separating them. Germline V gene sequence: CDR1 LNHNV, CDR2 YYDKDF (reference sequence). There are 15 residues in the CDR3. Clones were sequenced by immunoSEQ multiplex PCR, and TCRdb holds only the in-frame ones, with some missing. The data hold about 120,000 clones, with about nine tenths observed a single time. The source was peripheral blood, collected on day 0 of AZD1222 vaccination. This TCR derives from an adult in good health. V usage is TRBV15 and J usage is TRBJ2-7; a weak D match, TRBD1 (6 bases). DNA of the CDR3: TGTGCCACCAGCAGAGGGAAGGTTCAGGGGAGCGAGCAGTACTTC. It translates to CATSRGKVQGSEQYF.